Below are 28 T cell receptor beta chains sequenced from a single sample in a study of T cells in Graves' hyperthyroidism and ophthalmopathy (dated by TCRdb to about 2019). Libraries were made using multiplex PCR. Sequenced using an Illumina HiSeq 2000. TCR beta CDR3 regions were amplified from RNA transcripts. A first-round RT-PCR of the TCR CDR3 used the HTBI primer set with the Qiagen OneStep RT-PCR kit. TCRdb cleaned the public reads at Q25 with fastp, built clones with MiXCR and kept in-frame beta chains. Each entry merges the rows of one CDR3 protein and shows their most common DNA and genes. The sample table holds approximately 590,000 distinct CDR3 sequences, of which 15% to 18% were seen once. Roughly 6.6% of the sample is held by the ten biggest clonotypes. What was sequenced was blood. The receptors come from a woman in her thirties with Graves' hyperthyroidism.

The chain uses TRBV2 and TRBJ2-7; 7 bases are a match to TRBD1. The V gene's germline CDR1 is SNHLY and CDR2 FYNNEI. The CDR3 runs to 16 residues. V was pared by 3 bases and J by 4 bases, with 12 bases of the junction left unmatched. The CDR3 here is CASSDEGYRGAYEQYF. Written as DNA, the CDR3 is TGTGCCAGCAGTGACGAGGGATACAGGGGTGCGTACGAGCAGTACTTC.

Many counts were recorded for this clonotype. This sequence joins TRBV28 and TRBJ2-2; 11 nucleotides align to TRBD1. The V and J ends lost 7 bases and 4 bases, in that order; junction bases with no gene match: 11. The CDR3 is 17 amino acids. Germline values: CDR1 MDHEN, CDR2 SYDVKM. The CDR3 region is CASTQAGQGETTGELFF. The DNA for the CDR3 is TGTGCCAGCACACAAGCGGGACAGGGGGAAACCACCGGGGAGCTGTTTTTT.

This clonotype was recorded many times. The chain combines TRBV20-1 with TRBJ2-2, with TRBD1 identical over 7 bases. Trimming removed 3 bases from V and 4 bases from J; junction bases left unmatched: 17. The CDR3 is 18 residues long. The germline V gene has CDR1 DFQATT and CDR2 SNEGSKA (reference sequence). CDR3 sequence (DNA): TGCAGTGCTAGGGACAGGACCTTAGGGTTGTCATTCACCGGGGAGCTGTTTTTT. Amino acid sequence: CSARDRTLGLSFTGELFF.

The J gene is TRBJ2-1, the V gene TRBV5-4, with D possibly TRBD1 on 6 matching bases. CDR3 length: 15 amino acids. V dropped 0 bases and J dropped 6 bases, with 13 bases sitting between them. Per the germline V gene, CDR1 is SGHNT and CDR2 is YYREEE (reference sequence). As DNA, the CDR3 is TGTGCCAGCAGCTTGGGACAGGTGGCGGTCAATGAGCAGTTCTTC. Protein: CASSLGQVAVNEQFF.

There are a few counts of this clonotype. The gene calls are TRBV7-8 and TRBJ1-5; 8 positions match TRBD1. Germline V gene data show CDR1 as SGHVS and CDR2 as FQNEAQ. This CDR3 region has 15 residues. With 5 bases clipped from V and 6 bases from J, the junction kept 9 bases outside the gene matches. The CDR3 DNA follows: TGTGCCAGCAGCCGTACAGGGGGAATTAGTCAGCCCCAGCATTTT. This gives the protein CASSRTGGISQPQHF.

This clonotype came up many times. The gene calls are TRBV11-2 and TRBJ2-1, with TRBD2 matching over 11 bases. Germline lookup yields CDR1 SGHAT and CDR2 FQNNGV. The CDR3 runs 16 residues. V was pared by 0 bases and J by 10 bases, with 8 bases of the junction left unmatched. The CDR3 here is CASSLDLSGRAWEQFF. The CDR3 nucleotides are TGTGCCAGCAGCTTAGATCTTAGCGGGAGGGCCTGGGAGCAGTTCTTC.

This chain links TRBV24-1 with TRBJ2-7; 9 bases match TRBD1. Germline CDR1 is KGHDR and CDR2 is SFDVKD. The CDR3 contains 14 residues. V lost 5 bases and J lost 5; bases outside the gene matches: 6. The CDR3 here is CATSASGQGNEQYF. CDR3 nucleotide sequence: TGTGCCACCAGTGCTTCTGGACAGGGGAACGAGCAGTACTTC.

Note on this clonotype: This likely comes from a read error, as the CDR3 has no conserved phenylalanine or tryptophan at its end. The chain uses TRBV7-9 and TRBJ2-3, with a possible D match to TRBD2 (6 bases). V was pared by 5 bases and J by 4 bases, with 25 bases between. CDR1 and CDR2 (germline): SEHNR, FQNEAQ (reference sequence). The CDR3 covers 18 residues. CDR3 sequence: CASSPTSFGGGYADTQYL. For the CDR3, the DNA is TGTGCCAGCAGCCCCACGAGCTTCGGGGGAGGTTACGCAGATACGCAGTATCTT.

This clonotype was detected only a few times. J is TRBJ2-1 and V is TRBV9; TRBD2 matches 8 bases. Losses at the gene ends were 3 bases for V and 2 bases for J; bases not matched to a gene: 4. Looked up from germline, CDR1 is SGDLS and CDR2 is YYNGEE. CDR3 length: 15 amino acids. The CDR3 loop is CASSDTSGAYNEQFF. CDR3 bases: TGTGCCAGCAGCGATACTAGCGGTGCCTACAATGAGCAGTTCTTC.

This clonotype has at least ten counts. The gene calls are TRBV20-1 and TRBJ2-7, with 7 bases matching TRBD1. Germline-derived CDR1 and CDR2 are DFQATT and SNEGSKA (reference sequence). There are 12 residues in the CDR3. With V trimmed by 1 base and J by 6 bases, 3 bases remained unmatched. The chain's CDR3 is CSARADRVEQYF. As DNA, the CDR3 is TGCAGTGCTAGAGCAGACAGGGTCGAGCAGTACTTC.

Ten or more counts support this clonotype. The chain combines TRBV20-1 with TRBJ2-1; D not certain. The CDR3 runs to 14 residues. Germline assignment: CDR1 DFQATT and CDR2 SNEGSKA (reference sequence). V was pared by 1 base and J by 3 bases, with 10 bases between. For the CDR3, the DNA is TGCAGTGCTAGAGGGCTAGAAAACTACAATGAGCAGTTCTTC. Its protein product is CSARGLENYNEQFF.

The chain carries TRBV27 and TRBJ1-4; a possible D gene is TRBD1 (6 bases). Trimming cost V 6 bases and J 0 bases, with 17 bases left between them. The CDR3 covers 17 residues. Germline lookup yields CDR1 MNHEY and CDR2 SMNVEV (reference sequence). The CDR3 sequence: CASSRSGGSATNEKLFF. The CDR3 nucleotides read TGTGCCAGCAGCCGATCCGGGGGCTCCGCAACTAATGAAAAACTGTTTTTT. Filled out from reference TRBV27 and TRBJ1-4, the complete variable domain reads EAQVTQNPRYLITVTGKKLTVTCSQNMNHEYMSWYRQDPGLGLRQIYYSMNVEVTDKGDVPEGYKVSRKEKRNFPLILESPSPNQTSLYFCASSRSGGSATNEKLFFGSGTQLSVL.

This clonotype was counted only a few times. This rearrangement joins TRBV4-1 to TRBJ2-1; a weak D match, TRBD2 (5 bases). V lost 0 bases to trimming and J lost 3 bases, with 12 bases between them. The CDR3 consists of 16 residues. Germline V gives CDR1 MGHRA, CDR2 YSYEKL. The CDR3 DNA reads as TGCGCCAGCAGCCAAGATAGCGTCGGCGTCTACAATGAGCAGTTCTTC. Translation gives CASSQDSVGVYNEQFF.

This clonotype was detected many times. The rearrangement uses TRBV2 and TRBJ2-1; TRBD2 agrees at 8 bases. The trim removed 10 bases at V and 2 bases at J, leaving 4 bases unmatched. Germline assignment: CDR1 SNHLY and CDR2 FYNNEI. The CDR3 is 13 amino acids. CDR3 sequence reads: CATASGPYNEQFF. The CDR3 coding sequence is TGTGCCACCGCTAGCGGGCCCTACAATGAGCAGTTCTTC.

This chain connects TRBV29-1 to TRBJ2-1; D is undetermined. From germline, CDR1 is SQVTM and CDR2 ANQGSEA. The CDR3 sequence is 14 residues long. Between the trimmed V and J ends, which lost 4 bases and 0 bases, there was a span of 10 bases. CDR3 nucleotides: TGCAGCGTTGGTACCCAGAGCTCCTACAATGAGCAGTTCTTC. Translation: CSVGTQSSYNEQFF.

This clonotype was observed a single time. The gene calls are TRBV20-1 and TRBJ1-6, with D unclear. V lost 5 bases and J lost 8, with 16 bases in between. Germline V gene sequence: CDR1 DFQATT, CDR2 SNEGSKA (reference sequence). The CDR3 runs 14 residues. CDR3 amino acids: CSADRVEDYSPLHF. The CDR3 DNA reads TGCAGTGCTGACCGGGTCGAAGATTATTCACCCCTCCACTTT.

This clonotype was counted between two and nine times. This CDR3 reads CASSQDPGLAGGGGSYEQYF. CDR3 DNA sequence: TGCGCCAGCAGCCAAGACCCTGGACTAGCGGGAGGAGGTGGCTCCTACGAGCAGTACTTC. The gene calls are TRBV4-1 and TRBJ2-7; TRBD2 agrees at 14 bases. Trimming took 0 bases from V and 0 from J; bases not matched to a gene: 10. The CDR3 covers 20 residues. Germline lookup yields CDR1 MGHRA and CDR2 YSYEKL.

At least ten counts were recorded for this clonotype. V usage is TRBV28 and J usage is TRBJ2-7, with 7 bases fitting TRBD1. The junction had 7 bases not matched to a gene; V was cut back by 4 bases and J by 1 base. CDR1 is MDHEN, CDR2 SYDVKM, per germline. The CDR3 is made up of 15 amino acids. Written as DNA, the CDR3 is TGTGCCAGCAGTTCGTGGGACAGTCCTTCCTACGAGCAGTACTTC. Protein product: CASSSWDSPSYEQYF.

This clonotype appeared many times. The chain carries TRBV29-1 and TRBJ2-1, with a tentative D call TRBD1 (5 bases). With 6 bases removed from V and 3 bases from J, the gap between germline ends came to 12 bases. The CDR3 loop spans 13 amino acids. Germline loops: CDR1 SQVTM, CDR2 ANQGSEA. CDR3 sequence: CSVSTVDYNEQFF. For the CDR3, the DNA is TGCAGCGTATCGACAGTAGACTACAATGAGCAGTTCTTC.

The V call is TRBV7-9, the J call TRBJ1-2; D uncertain. Germline CDR1 reads SEHNR; CDR2 reads FQNEAQ (reference sequence). This CDR3 comprises 13 residues. V shed 11 bases and J shed 3 bases, with 16 bases lying between them. The CDR3 sequence: CAGNPGIDYGYTF. CDR3 nucleotides: TGTGCCGGCAACCCAGGCATTGACTATGGCTACACCTTC. The entire variable domain, with the rest obtained from reference TRBV7-9 and TRBJ1-2, is as follows: DTGVSQNPRHKITKRGQNVTFRCDPISEHNRLYWYRQTLGQGPEFLTYFQNEAQLEKSRLLSDRFSAERPKGSFSTLEIQRTEQGDSAMYLCAGNPGIDYGYTFGSGTRLTVV.

V usage is TRBV19 and J usage is TRBJ1-5, with 11 bases identical to TRBD1. Germline trimming cut 4 bases from V and 11 bases from J; bases unmatched to any gene: 10. The CDR3 totals 15 residues. Germline CDR1 and CDR2: LNHDA and SQIVND (reference sequence). The CDR3 region has the DNA TGTGCCAGTAGTACAACGGGACAGGGGGGTTCGGCCCAGCATTTT. Translated, it gives CASSTTGQGGSAQHF.

The chain employs TRBV4-2 and TRBJ2-3; no definite D call. V was cut by 4 bases and J by 4 bases, with 9 bases left in between. The CDR3 consists of 13 residues. Germline V gene lookup returns CDR1 LGHNA and CDR2 YNFKEQ. The CDR3 reads CASSPQSADTQYF. CDR3 sequence (DNA): TGTGCCAGCAGCCCCCAATCCGCAGATACGCAGTATTTT.

The chain couples TRBV3-1 to TRBJ2-2; D is undetermined. V gave up 0 bases and J gave up 7 bases, with 9 bases separating them. Looked up from germline, CDR1 is LGHDT and CDR2 is YNNKEL (reference sequence). The CDR3 is 14 amino acids. Here the CDR3 reads CASSQDLRFGELFF. DNA for the CDR3: TGTGCCAGCAGCCAAGATCTTAGGTTCGGGGAGCTGTTTTTT.

There are many counts of this clonotype. The V call is TRBV5-1, the J call TRBJ2-2; 9 positions agree with TRBD1. Germline V gene data show CDR1 as SGHRS and CDR2 as YFSETQ. The CDR3 is 18 amino acids. V lost 1 base, J lost 5 bases, and 12 bases stayed unmatched. For the CDR3, the DNA is TGCGCCAGCAGCTTGCCGACGGGACAGGGACATCAGACCGGGGAGCTGTTTTTT. Translation gives CASSLPTGQGHQTGELFF. Variable domain in full (rest from reference TRBV5-1 and TRBJ2-2): KAGVTQTPRYLIKTRGQQVTLSCSPISGHRSVSWYQQTPGQGLQFLFEYFSETQRNKGNFPGRFSGRQFSNSRSEMNVSTLELGDSALYLCASSLPTGQGHQTGELFFGEGSRLTVL.

In this sample, this clonotype turned up a few times. The J gene is TRBJ1-1, the V gene TRBV4-1; 8 nucleotides agree with TRBD1. Germline lookup yields CDR1 MGHRA and CDR2 YSYEKL. V dropped 1 base and J dropped 5; count of bases not matched to a gene: 6. The CDR3 sequence is 15 residues long. DNA for the CDR3: TGCGCCAGCAGCCAAGGGCAGGGGGCGCTGACTGAAGCTTTCTTT. It yields the protein CASSQGQGALTEAFF.

Only a few counts were recorded for this clonotype. The rearrangement links TRBV19 to TRBJ1-2; 10 nucleotides agree with TRBD1. CDR3 length: 15 residues. Per the germline V gene, CDR1 is LNHDA and CDR2 is SQIVND (reference sequence). The V and J ends lost 5 bases and 8 bases, in that order; junction bases with no gene match: 11. The CDR3 DNA sequence: TGTGCCAGTAGTCCGGACAGGGGGATGCCTTGGGGCTACACCTTC. Translating it yields CASSPDRGMPWGYTF.

The chain employs TRBV5-6 and TRBJ1-1; D unresolved. Trimming shortened V by 4 bases and J by 1 base, and 14 bases separated the two germline ends. The CDR3 covers 15 residues. CDR1 and CDR2 from the germline V gene are SGHDT and YYEEEE. CDR3 amino acids: CASSTRALGNTEAFF. The CDR3 nucleotides are TGTGCCAGCAGCACCCGGGCCCTGGGGAACACTGAAGCTTTCTTT.

This clonotype was counted ten times or more. This sequence joins TRBV12-3 or TRBV12-4 and TRBJ1-5, with 9 positions matching TRBD1. Germline trimming cut 6 bases from V and 7 bases from J; bases unmatched to any gene: 10. The CDR3 sequence is 15 residues long. The CDR3 loop reads CASSPGTGWGQPQHF. CDR3 bases: TGTGCCAGCAGCCCAGGGACAGGGTGGGGGCAGCCCCAGCATTTT.